The rows below give T cell receptor beta chains drawn from one sample of a study of CD8 T cell repertoires and HIV-1 epitope variants. Profiling relied on immunoSEQ multiplex PCR, and the TCRdb table lists in-frame clones only, not all of them. The sample records a few thousand clones, under 80% being singletons. Their antigens are not known. Sequenced: cultured CD8+ T cells derived from PBMCs. The receptors here all came from a male donor with HIV. The CDR3 runs from the conserved cysteine through the conserved F or W. A D gene is named only where the DNA matches it firmly. Some rows have no size entry. The others give once, few or many, or a class for an expanded clone.

D	V	J	size	CDR3	DNA
NA	TRBV9	TRBJ1-1	NA	CASRRGTEAFF	TGTGCCAGCCGGAGGGGGACTGAAGCTTTCTTT
NA	TRBV7-9	TRBJ2-7	NA	CASSLQTAGPSYEQYF	TGTGCCAGCAGCCTCCAAACGGCAGGACCCTCCTACGAGCAGTACTTC
TRBD1	TRBV28	TRBJ2-7	few	CASSRDRVNEQYF	TGTGCCAGCAGCCGGGACAGGGTAAACGAGCAGTACTTC
TRBD1	TRBV16	TRBJ1-5	few	CASSQLGTGDQPQHF	TGTGCCAGCAGCCAATTGGGTACAGGGGATCAGCCCCAGCATTTT
NA	TRBV4-2	TRBJ2-7	medium-sized	CASSPTGGRDEQYF	TGTGCCAGCAGCCCTACAGGCGGGCGGGACGAGCAGTACTTC
NA	TRBV9	TRBJ2-7	NA	CASSPRGDLYEQYF	TGTGCCAGCAGCCCCCGGGGAGATCTGTACGAGCAGTACTTC
NA	TRBV11-1	TRBJ1-1	NA	CASSIGIRGNTEAFF	TGTGCCAGCAGCATAGGGATTCGTGGAAACACTGAAGCTTTCTTT
TRBD1	TRBV29-1	TRBJ2-1	few	CSVDHWDRYNEQFF	TGCAGCGTTGACCACTGGGACAGGTACAATGAGCAGTTCTTC
TRBD2	TRBV6-6	TRBJ2-1	NA	CASSWTSGRGNEQFF	TGTGCCAGCAGCTGGACTAGCGGGAGAGGCAATGAGCAGTTCTTC
NA	TRBV19	TRBJ1-4	NA	CASEGPRYEKLFF	TGTGCCAGTGAGGGGCCGCGGTATGAAAAACTGTTTTTT
NA	TRBV5-1	TRBJ2-5	NA	CASSLVGAGETQYF	TGCGCCAGCAGCTTGGTTGGGGCCGGGGAGACCCAGTACTTC
NA	TRBV5-6	TRBJ1-1	NA	CASSPGGGDSTEAFF	TGTGCCAGCAGCCCGGGGGGAGGGGACTCCACTGAAGCTTTCTTT
NA	TRBV28	TRBJ1-1	NA	CASSLLGRTEAFF	TGTGCCAGCAGTTTATTGGGTAGGACTGAAGCTTTCTTT
TRBD1	TRBV7-9	TRBJ2-1	once	CASSLVGQGIDEQFF	TGTGCCAGCAGCTTAGTGGGACAGGGGATCGATGAGCAGTTCTTC
NA	TRBV7-8	TRBJ2-1	NA	CASSFRVDEQFF	TGTGCCAGCAGCTTCAGGGTAGATGAGCAGTTCTTC
NA	TRBV4-1	TRBJ2-7	medium-sized	CASSRILDYEQYF	TGCGCCAGCAGCCGTATACTCGACTACGAGCAGTACTTC
NA	TRBV7-2	TRBJ2-7	NA	CASSLEGDPSYEQYF	TGTGCCAGCAGCTTAGAGGGGGACCCTTCCTACGAGCAGTACTTC
NA	TRBV28	TRBJ1-5	NA	CASSLGGANQPQHF	TGTGCCAGCAGTTTAGGGGGGGCCAATCAGCCCCAGCATTTT
TRBD2	TRBV7-9	TRBJ2-1	NA	CASSLAGGPGNEQFF	TGTGCCAGCAGCTTAGCGGGAGGGCCGGGAAATGAGCAGTTCTTC
NA	TRBV19	TRBJ2-1	NA	CASSMGGGPSDEQFF	TGTGCCAGTAGTATGGGAGGGGGCCCCTCGGATGAGCAGTTCTTC
NA	TRBV11-2	TRBJ2-1	NA	CASSLATGTYNEQFF	TGTGCCAGCAGCTTAGCCACAGGAACCTACAATGAGCAGTTCTTC
NA	TRBV30	TRBJ1-2	few	CAAPGPSGGYTF	TGTGCTGCCCCCGGGCCCTCAGGCGGCTACACCTTC
NA	TRBV11-3	TRBJ1-3	NA	CASSRGRTPGNTIYF	TGTGCCAGCAGCCGTGGACGGACCCCTGGAAACACCATATATTTT
NA	TRBV28	TRBJ1-4	few	CASSTRRGGEKLFF	TGTGCCAGCAGTACCCGAAGAGGGGGAGAAAAACTGTTTTTT
NA	TRBV2	TRBJ1-4	NA	CASSMGSQRRDEKLFF	TGTGCCAGCAGTATGGGCTCACAGAGAAGGGATGAAAAACTGTTTTTT
NA	TRBV2	TRBJ2-1	NA	CASSEAISYNEQFF	TGTGCCAGCAGCGAGGCCATCTCCTACAATGAGCAGTTCTTC
TRBD1	TRBV25-1	TRBJ2-7	medium-sized	CASSSDRWDRETYEQYF	TGTGCCAGCAGTAGTGACCGATGGGACAGGGAAACCTACGAGCAGTACTTC
NA	TRBV13	TRBJ2-2	NA	CASSLGGNTGELFF	TGTGCCAGCAGCTTAGGAGGAAACACCGGGGAGCTGTTTTTT
NA	TRBV19	TRBJ2-1	NA	CASSLTAYNEQFF	TGTGCCAGTAGTTTGACAGCTTACAATGAGCAGTTCTTC
NA	TRBV5-1	TRBJ1-1	NA	CASSYRVDTEAFF	TGCGCCAGCAGCTACAGGGTGGACACTGAAGCTTTCTTT
NA	TRBV5-1	TRBJ1-1	NA	CASSFGWENTEAFF	TGCGCCAGCAGCTTTGGGTGGGAGAACACTGAAGCTTTCTTT
NA	TRBV7-3	TRBJ1-2	NA	CASSSDTTRRGGGYTF	TGTGCCAGCAGCTCCGATACGACCCGACGGGGAGGCGGCTACACCTTC
NA	TRBV7-6	TRBJ2-3	NA	CASSLSVGTSTDTQYF	TGTGCCAGCAGCTTAAGCGTCGGGACTAGCACAGATACGCAGTATTTT
TRBD1	TRBV5-1	TRBJ1-2	NA	CASSPGQGGFGGYTF	TGCGCCAGCAGCCCGGGACAGGGAGGTTTTGGTGGCTACACCTTC
NA	TRBV9	TRBJ2-1	once	CASSVAGEVNNEQFF	TGTGCCAGCAGCGTAGCGGGAGAGGTTAACAATGAGCAGTTCTTC
TRBD2	TRBV10-3	TRBJ2-6	NA	CAISEFTLAGPGANVLTF	TGTGCCATCAGTGAGTTTACACTAGCGGGACCTGGGGCCAACGTCCTGACTTTC
NA	TRBV5-1	TRBJ1-1	once	CASSADRYPLGGAFF	TGCGCCAGCAGCGCCGACAGGTATCCCCTAGGAGGAGCTTTCTTT
NA	TRBV30	TRBJ2-2	NA	CAWSNPWQGEVGELFF	TGTGCCTGGAGTAACCCTTGGCAGGGTGAGGTAGGGGAGCTGTTTTTT
NA	TRBV6-5	TRBJ1-2	NA	CASSLSRGAPGYTF	TGTGCCAGCAGTCTCTCAAGAGGGGCGCCTGGCTACACCTTC
TRBD1	TRBV6-6	TRBJ2-2	NA	CASTLGQGQGELFF	TGTGCCAGCACCTTGGGACAGGGGCAGGGGGAGCTGTTTTTT
NA	TRBV28	TRBJ2-7	few	CASSSPVSSVNSYEQYF	TGTGCCAGCAGTTCTCCCGTCTCGTCAGTAAACTCCTACGAGCAGTACTTC